The 27 T cell receptor beta chains below were found in one sample sequenced in a study of control samples from healthy donors and cancer patients. The data were produced by immunoSEQ multiplex PCR, yet TCRdb's version contains in-frame clones alone and is incomplete. The data show 100,000 to 150,000 clones, with over 75% seen just once and around 3% held by the top ten. The sequenced sample was blood. All receptors come from a man in his 60s in good health.

The chain combines TRBV30 with TRBJ1-1; D gene unclear. This CDR3 has 12 residues. Germline-derived CDR1 and CDR2 are GTSNPN and SVGIG (reference sequence). Trimming removed 5 bases at V and 6 bases at J, with 13 bases between. The CDR3 spells CAWFGNRAEAFF. The CDR3, as DNA: TGTGCCTGGTTTGGGAACAGAGCTGAAGCTTTCTTT.

The chain uses TRBV12-3 or TRBV12-4 and TRBJ2-1; no clear D. With 5 bases removed from V and 9 bases from J, the gap between germline ends came to 8 bases. This CDR3 region has 11 residues. CDR3 loop: CASSRAGEQFF. The CDR3 DNA reads TGTGCCAGCAGTAGGGCTGGTGAGCAGTTCTTC.

The chain is built from TRBV19 and TRBJ1-5; D gene uncertain. This CDR3 comprises 15 residues. The germline V and J ends were trimmed by 0 bases and 5 bases, with 11 bases remaining between them. Per germline, CDR1 LNHDA and CDR2 SQIVND (reference sequence). CDR3 nucleotide sequence: TGTGCCAGTAGTATAGATCTCGGTCCCTATCAGCCCCAGCATTTT. Translation: CASSIDLGPYQPQHF.

The chain joins TRBV14 to TRBJ1-2; maybe TRBD1 (5 bases). CDR1 and CDR2 (germline): SGHDN, FVKESK. V lost 4 bases to trimming and J lost 2 bases, with 11 bases between them. This CDR3 has 14 amino acids. The CDR3 nucleotides are TGTGCCAGCAGCCCCCGACAGTTAAACTATGGCTACACCTTC. As protein: CASSPRQLNYGYTF. Using reference TRBV14 and TRBJ1-2 for the parts outside the CDR3, the full variable domain is EAGVTQFPSHSVIEKGQTVTLRCDPISGHDNLYWYRRVMGKEIKFLLHFVKESKQDESGMPNNRFLAERTGGTYSTLKVQPAELEDSGVYFCASSPRQLNYGYTFGSGTRLTVV.

The chain recombines TRBV2 with TRBJ2-7; TRBD2 is a possible D gene (5 bases). The CDR3 is made up of 13 amino acids. Trimming removed 7 bases from V and 4 bases from J, with 14 bases in between. Germline V gene lookup returns CDR1 SNHLY and CDR2 FYNNEI. This CDR3 reads CASTLARSYEQYF. DNA for the CDR3: TGTGCCAGCACCCTAGCTCGTTCGTACGAGCAGTACTTC.

This rearrangement joins TRBV7-3 to TRBJ2-3; TRBD1 matches at 8 bases. The CDR3 length is 16 residues. V lost 2 bases, J lost 2 bases, and 6 bases stayed unmatched. Germline CDR1 is SGHTA and CDR2 is FQGTGA. CDR3 residues: CASSLQGASSTDTQYF. The CDR3 DNA sequence: TGTGCCAGCAGCTTACAGGGGGCTAGCTCCACAGATACGCAGTATTTT.

Only one count was recorded for this clone. This chain joins TRBV24-1 and TRBJ2-2; D unresolved. The CDR3 contains 11 residues. The V gene's germline CDR1 is KGHDR and CDR2 SFDVKD. Trimming shortened V by 5 bases and J by 6 bases, and 3 bases separated the two germline ends. For the CDR3, the DNA is TGTGCCACCAGTGGATCCGGGGAGCTGTTTTTT. This encodes CATSGSGELFF.

This clone was detected once. This chain connects TRBV30 to TRBJ2-2; D perhaps matches TRBD2 (5 bases). The CDR3 contains 15 residues. Germline loops: CDR1 GTSNPN, CDR2 SVGIG (reference sequence). Deletions cut 0 bases from V and 4 bases from J, with 12 bases between. The CDR3, as DNA: TGTGCCTGGAGTGTTCCCCCCGCGGGCACCGGGGAGCTGTTTTTT. Its protein product is CAWSVPPAGTGELFF.

This chain uses TRBV7-2 with TRBJ2-5, with a weak D call TRBD2 (6 bases). Trimming pared 7 bases from V and 4 bases from J, leaving 13 bases between. Looked up from germline, CDR1 is SGHTA and CDR2 is FQGNSA. The CDR3 is made up of 13 amino acids. The DNA of the CDR3 is TGTGCCAGCACCGGGGGAACGGCAGAGACCCAGTACTTC. This codes for CASTGGTAETQYF. Variable domain in full (rest from reference TRBV7-2 and TRBJ2-5): GAGVSQSPSNKVTEKGKDVELRCDPISGHTALYWYRQSLGQGLEFLIYFQGNSAPDKSGLPSDRFSAERTGGSVSTLTIQRTQQEDSAVYLCASTGGTAETQYFGPGTRLLVL.

This clone was seen only a few times. The chain recombines TRBV29-1 with TRBJ1-1, with TRBD1 matching 10 bases. Germline lookup yields CDR1 SQVTM and CDR2 ANQGSEA. There are 13 residues in the CDR3. Losses at the gene ends were 6 bases for V and 5 bases for J; bases not matched to a gene: 6. Here the CDR3 reads CSVAGTGVTEAFF. The DNA of the CDR3 is TGCAGCGTAGCCGGGACAGGGGTGACTGAAGCTTTCTTT.

This chain connects TRBV7-2 to TRBJ2-3, with TRBD2 matching over 9 bases. This CDR3 has 16 amino acids. The germline gives CDR1 SGHTA, CDR2 FQGNSA. V lost 3 bases, J lost 0 bases, and 4 bases stayed unmatched. CDR3 bases: TGTGCCAGCAGCTTCCTAGCGGGGTCTAGCACAGATACGCAGTATTTT. The encoded protein is CASSFLAGSSTDTQYF.

The chain links TRBV5-5 to TRBJ2-7, with D tentatively TRBD1 (6 bases). This CDR3 comprises 15 residues. Germline V CDR1 and CDR2: SGHKS, YYEKEE (reference sequence). The V and J ends lost 3 bases and 0 bases respectively, with 13 bases between them. CDR3 in amino acids: CASSSLGQPSYEQYF. CDR3 nucleotide sequence: TGTGCCAGCAGCTCCCTAGGACAGCCCTCCTACGAGCAGTACTTC.

The V call is TRBV27, the J call TRBJ1-1, with 9 nucleotides matching TRBD1. After removal of 7 bases from V and 4 bases from J, the junction contained 4 bases not matched to a gene. The CDR3 contains 13 residues. Germline lookup yields CDR1 MNHEY and CDR2 SMNVEV (reference sequence). CDR3 coding DNA: TGTGCCAGCACCGACAGGGGGGGCACTGAAGCTTTCTTT. Encoded protein: CASTDRGGTEAFF.

The CDR3 nucleotides read TGCGCCAGCAGCTTGGCTGGGGCGGATGAGCAGTTCTTC. Translating gives CASSLAGADEQFF. The chain couples TRBV5-1 to TRBJ2-1; D is possibly TRBD1 (5 bases). CDR1 is SGHRS, CDR2 YFSETQ, per germline. V gave up 0 bases and J gave up 8 bases, with 9 bases separating them. This CDR3 contains 13 residues.

The rearrangement links TRBV5-1 to TRBJ1-5; D is unresolved. The CDR3 is 15 residues long. Germline V gene lookup returns CDR1 SGHRS and CDR2 YFSETQ. The V and J ends lost 4 bases and 0 bases respectively, with 11 bases between them. The CDR3 here is CASSPTSFSNQPQHF. Here the CDR3 DNA reads TGCGCCAGCAGCCCGACATCGTTTAGCAATCAGCCCCAGCATTTT.

The chain recombines TRBV9 with TRBJ1-2; TRBD1 might be the D (5 bases). Germline assignment: CDR1 SGDLS and CDR2 YYNGEE. V dropped 4 bases and J dropped 5 bases, with 9 bases sitting between them. This CDR3 comprises 12 residues. CDR3 protein: CASSIGGYGYTF. CDR3 sequence (DNA): TGTGCCAGCAGCATCGGGGGGTATGGCTACACCTTC.

The chain joins TRBV5-6 to TRBJ2-4, with a weak D call TRBD1 (5 bases). Germline-derived CDR1 and CDR2 are SGHDT and YYEEEE. V lost 0 bases and J lost 1, with 11 bases in between. The CDR3 is 16 amino acids. CDR3 DNA sequence: TGTGCCAGCAGCTTGGCCCAAGGGGCGGCCAAAAACATTCAGTACTTC. Protein sequence: CASSLAQGAAKNIQYF.

This chain connects TRBV30 to TRBJ2-5, with D perhaps TRBD1 (6 bases). CDR3 length: 13 amino acids. Germline assignment: CDR1 GTSNPN and CDR2 SVGIG (reference sequence). V gave up 2 bases and J gave up 2 bases, with 9 bases separating them. This CDR3 reads CAWSRGQQETQYF. The CDR3 bases are TGTGCCTGGAGTCGAGGACAGCAAGAGACCCAGTACTTC.

This clone showed up just once. The chain carries TRBV5-1 and TRBJ1-1; D perhaps matches TRBD1 (5 bases). V lost 5 bases and J lost 7, with 24 bases in between. CDR1 and CDR2 from the germline V gene are SGHRS and YFSETQ. The CDR3 is made up of 16 amino acids. For the CDR3, the DNA is TGCGCCAGCAGTTATAATTCCCGGGGGGGAGAAGTTGAAGCTTTCTTT. Encoded protein: CASSYNSRGGEVEAFF. Together with reference TRBV5-1 and TRBJ1-1, the CDR3 gives the full variable domain: KAGVTQTPRYLIKTRGQQVTLSCSPISGHRSVSWYQQTPGQGLQFLFEYFSETQRNKGNFPGRFSGRQFSNSRSEMNVSTLELGDSALYLCASSYNSRGGEVEAFFGQGTRLTVV.

This chain joins TRBV5-1 and TRBJ2-1; 9 nucleotides match TRBD1. The J segment lost 7 bases and the V segment lost 2 bases, leaving 4 bases of the junction unmatched. The CDR3 extends over 14 amino acids. Germline V gene sequence: CDR1 SGHRS, CDR2 YFSETQ. The CDR3 DNA sequence: TGCGCCAGCAGCTTAGGGGGACAGGGAAATGAGCAGTTCTTC. It yields the protein CASSLGGQGNEQFF.

The V call is TRBV29-1, the J call TRBJ1-2; no definite D call. Germline CDR1 SQVTM, CDR2 ANQGSEA. CDR3 length: 12 amino acids. The V end lost 3 bases, the J end lost 0 bases, and 5 bases lay between the germline ends. The CDR3 reads CSVDEPNYGYTF. Written as DNA, the CDR3 is TGCAGCGTTGACGAACCTAACTATGGCTACACCTTC.

The rearrangement joins TRBV7-2 to TRBJ2-7; D is unresolved. Germline V gene data show CDR1 as SGHTA and CDR2 as FQGNSA. Trimming left V 0 bases short and J 0 bases short, with 6 bases between. The CDR3 covers 14 residues. CDR3 nucleotides: TGTGCCAGCAGCTTAGCCGCAAGCTCCTACGAGCAGTACTTC. This codes for CASSLAASSYEQYF.

The gene calls are TRBV24-1 and TRBJ2-3; maybe TRBD2 (5 bases). Trimming removed 3 bases at V and 2 bases at J, with 14 bases between. The CDR3 has 16 amino acids. CDR1 and CDR2 (germline): KGHDR, SFDVKD. The CDR3: CATSDRRRAFTDTQYF. In DNA, the CDR3 is TGTGCCACCAGTGATAGGCGGCGGGCATTCACAGATACGCAGTATTTT.

The gene calls are TRBV24-1 and TRBJ2-3, with D unclear. Between the trimmed V and J ends, which lost 4 bases and 2 bases, there was a span of 6 bases. Germline CDR1 KGHDR, CDR2 SFDVKD. The CDR3 is 13 residues long. The CDR3 nucleotides are TGTGCCACCAGTGACGCATCCACAGATACGCAGTATTTT. Encoded protein: CATSDASTDTQYF.

The genes are TRBV5-1 and TRBJ1-5, with D unclear. There are 14 residues in the CDR3. Looked up from germline, CDR1 is SGHRS and CDR2 is YFSETQ. The germline V and J ends were trimmed by 4 bases and 2 bases, with 10 bases remaining between them. The CDR3 here is CASSQWGGNQPQHF. CDR3 DNA: TGCGCCAGCAGCCAGTGGGGTGGCAATCAGCCCCAGCATTTT.

J is TRBJ1-4 and V is TRBV30; TRBD1 agrees at 7 bases. The CDR3 extends over 16 amino acids. From germline, CDR1 is GTSNPN and CDR2 SVGIG (reference sequence). V shed 3 bases and J 0 bases; nucleotides not matched to a gene: 7. CDR3 sequence (DNA): TGTGCCTGGAGCCCCGACAGGGTGGCAACTAATGAAAAACTGTTTTTT. Translation gives CAWSPDRVATNEKLFF.

This clone appeared once. The rearrangement links TRBV2 to TRBJ2-5; tentatively, D is TRBD1 (5 bases). Germline V CDR1 and CDR2: SNHLY, FYNNEI. The CDR3 covers 11 residues. V lost 4 bases and J lost 5, with 5 bases in between. The CDR3 is CASSAGETQYF. The DNA of the CDR3 is TGTGCCAGCAGTGCAGGGGAGACCCAGTACTTC.